These 14 T cell receptor beta chains were all obtained from the same sample, sequenced in a study of T cell responses to AZD1222 COVID-19 vaccine. Data came from immunoSEQ multiplex PCR; TCRdb stores just in-frame clones and leaves some out. The sample records around 120,000 clones, approximately 86% being singletons. The source was peripheral blood, collected on day 0 of AZD1222 vaccination. All receptors derive from an adult in good health.

J is TRBJ2-7 and V is TRBV7-2; D uncertain. The V and J ends lost 5 bases and 4 bases respectively, with 15 bases between them. The CDR3 is made up of 14 amino acids. Germline V lookup: CDR1 SGHTA, CDR2 FQGNSA. The CDR3 reads CASSLLESIYEQYF. CDR3 sequence (DNA): TGTGCCAGCAGCCTATTAGAGAGCATATACGAGCAGTACTTC.

V usage is TRBV6-1 and J usage is TRBJ1-5; the D is unclear. V dropped 3 bases and J dropped 7 bases, with 10 bases sitting between them. Germline V gene data show CDR1 as MNHNS and CDR2 as SASEGT. This CDR3 has 13 amino acids. The CDR3, as DNA: TGTGCCAGCAGTGAGGCCCCCCGGCAGCCCCAGCATTTT. Its protein is CASSEAPRQPQHF.

The rearrangement links TRBV7-8 to TRBJ1-1; D is uncertain. Germline V gives CDR1 SGHVS, CDR2 FQNEAQ. This CDR3 has 14 residues. The ends were cut back, 2 bases at V and 4 bases at J, with 11 bases in the middle. CDR3 region: CASSLSDWGTEAFF. The CDR3 DNA is TGTGCCAGCAGCTTAAGCGACTGGGGCACTGAAGCTTTCTTT.

The chain uses TRBV6-2 or TRBV6-3 and TRBJ2-1; 8 nucleotides align to TRBD1. The CDR3 loop spans 16 amino acids. The trim removed 4 bases at V and 2 bases at J, leaving 7 bases unmatched. CDR1 is MNHEY, CDR2 SVGEGT, per germline. CDR3 DNA: TGTGCCAGCAGTTGGGGCCCGGGACAGGCCTACAATGAGCAGTTCTTC. Its translation: CASSWGPGQAYNEQFF.

The chain combines TRBV6-1 with TRBJ1-5; perhaps TRBD1 as D (6 bases). Germline V lookup: CDR1 MNHNS, CDR2 SASEGT. This CDR3 spans 14 amino acids. V lost 2 bases and J 5 bases, leaving 10 bases between the germline ends. CDR3 amino acids: CASSESGADQPQHF. CDR3 nucleotide sequence: TGTGCCAGCAGTGAATCGGGGGCGGATCAGCCCCAGCATTTT.

This chain uses TRBV18 with TRBJ2-3; 9 nucleotides agree with TRBD2. With V trimmed by 1 base and J by 3 bases, 20 bases remained unmatched. Germline loops: CDR1 KGHSH, CDR2 LQKENI. This CDR3 region has 21 residues. CDR3 bases: TGTGCCAGCTCACCACAGGCTGGTATGCTAGCGGGACCCTCCGGGACAGATACGCAGTATTTT. This sequence encodes CASSPQAGMLAGPSGTDTQYF.

This clone was seen only a few times. The rearrangement links TRBV5-5 to TRBJ1-2; possible D gene TRBD1, 5 bases. V dropped 0 bases and J dropped 4 bases, with 16 bases sitting between them. CDR3 size: 16 residues. The V gene's germline CDR1 is SGHKS and CDR2 YYEKEE (reference sequence). The CDR3 region is CASSLVSKGGGYGYTF. In DNA, the CDR3 is TGTGCCAGCAGCTTGGTCAGTAAGGGCGGGGGCTATGGCTACACCTTC.

In its sample, this clone was seen once. This chain uses TRBV29-1 with TRBJ2-1, with D maybe TRBD2 (5 bases). Trimming left V 5 bases short and J 0 bases short, with 8 bases between. The V gene's germline CDR1 is SQVTM and CDR2 ANQGSEA. The CDR3 consists of 13 residues. The CDR3 DNA is TGCAGCGTTCCCGACTACTCCTACAATGAGCAGTTCTTC. Its translation: CSVPDYSYNEQFF.

The rearrangement uses TRBV5-1 and TRBJ1-1; 7 bases fit TRBD1. CDR1 SGHRS and CDR2 YFSETQ come from the germline V gene. With V trimmed by 1 base and J by 6 bases, 9 bases remained unmatched. The CDR3 is 15 amino acids. CDR3 amino acids: CASSLRGQGDAEAFF. In nucleotides, the CDR3 is TGCGCCAGCAGCTTGAGGGGGCAGGGGGATGCTGAAGCTTTCTTT.

V and J are TRBV6-2 or TRBV6-3 and TRBJ2-6, with a tentative D call TRBD1 (5 bases). The germline CDR1 and CDR2 sequences are MNHEY and SVGEGT. V lost 4 bases and J lost 0, with 10 bases in between. CDR3 length: 16 residues. DNA for the CDR3: TGTGCCAGCAGTTCTCAGGGCAGCTCTGGGGCCAACGTCCTGACTTTC. Its translation: CASSSQGSSGANVLTF.

Regarding this clone: The junction departs from the called germline gene at one end, perhaps through a read error. This rearrangement joins TRBV19 to TRBJ1-2; possibly TRBD1 for D (5 bases). Germline V CDR1 and CDR2: LNHDA, SQIVND (reference sequence). This CDR3 is built from 12 residues. The CDR3 DNA follows: TGTGCCAGTAGTATCGGAGGACCTGGGGCCTACTTC. It is translated as CASSIGGPGAYF.

This chain connects TRBV6-2 or TRBV6-3 to TRBJ2-2, with 7 nucleotides matching TRBD1. This CDR3 has 14 amino acids. V shed 4 bases and J 4 bases; nucleotides not matched to a gene: 3. CDR1 is MNHEY, CDR2 SVGEGT, per germline. This CDR3 is CASSSGQLTGELFF. The CDR3 region has the DNA TGTGCCAGCAGTTCGGGACAGCTCACCGGGGAGCTGTTTTTT.

The rearrangement uses TRBV27 and TRBJ1-5, with 9 bases aligning to TRBD1. V trimming: 4 bases; J trimming: 2 bases; junction bases outside the gene matches: 0. CDR1 is MNHEY, CDR2 SMNVEV, per germline (reference sequence). CDR3 length equals 14 residues. CDR3 DNA sequence: TGTGCCAGCAGTTGGACAGGGGGCAATCAGCCCCAGCATTTT. Encoded protein: CASSWTGGNQPQHF.

The genes are TRBV3-1 (or the pseudogene TRBV3-2) and TRBJ1-1, with 9 bases fitting TRBD1. Germline CDR1 LGHDT, CDR2 YNNKEL (reference sequence). The CDR3 consists of 15 residues. Unmatched junction bases numbered 7, after V lost 3 bases and J lost 5 bases. CDR3 in amino acids: CASSQGDREGTEAFF. In nucleotides, the CDR3 is TGTGCCAGCAGCCAGGGGGACAGGGAGGGGACTGAAGCTTTCTTT.